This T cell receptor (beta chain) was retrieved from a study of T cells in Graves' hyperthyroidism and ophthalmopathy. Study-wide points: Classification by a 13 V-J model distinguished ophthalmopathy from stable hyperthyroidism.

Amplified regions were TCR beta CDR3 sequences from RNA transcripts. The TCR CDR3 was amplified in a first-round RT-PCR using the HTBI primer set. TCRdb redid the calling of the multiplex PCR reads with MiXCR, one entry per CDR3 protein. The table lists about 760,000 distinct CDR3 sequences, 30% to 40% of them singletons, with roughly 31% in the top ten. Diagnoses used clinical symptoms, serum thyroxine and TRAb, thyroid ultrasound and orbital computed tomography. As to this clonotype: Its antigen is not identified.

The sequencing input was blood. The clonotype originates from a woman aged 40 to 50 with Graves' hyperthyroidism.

CDR3 in amino acids: CASSYSGTGPFDPYEQYF. The CDR3 DNA reads TGTGCCAGCAGTTACTCCGGGACAGGCCCCTTTGATCCTTACGAGCAGTACTTC. V is TRBV6-5 and J is TRBJ2-7; TRBD1 matches at 8 bases. The CDR3 is 18 residues long. The V and J ends lost 0 bases and 4 bases, in that order; junction bases with no gene match: 14. Germline CDR1 reads MNHEY; CDR2 reads SVGAGI.